The clone carrying this T cell receptor (beta chain) was recorded only once. These data originate in a study of blood T cell repertoires in COVID-19. Study as a whole: Spain, Italy and the United States supplied samples that represented acute and convalescent COVID-19.

CDR1 and CDR2 from the germline V gene are SGHTS and YDEGEE. This CDR3 has 16 residues. Trimming left V 4 bases short and J 3 bases short, with 18 bases between. This table comes from immunoSEQ multiplex PCR, and its TCRdb copy is limited to in-frame clones, with some not included. The sample holds approximately 94,000 clones, roughly 80% seen once. This receptor was identified in a human donor in a cohort sampled during active COVID-19. This rearrangement joins TRBV5-8 to TRBJ2-3, with D possibly TRBD1 on 7 matching bases. Material: peripheral blood. CDR3 sequence: CASSRTTGRRTDTQYF. CDR3 bases: TGTGCCAGCAGCCGAACGACAGGGAGGAGGACAGATACGCAGTATTTT. The full variable domain, rest sourced from reference TRBV5-8 and TRBJ2-3, is EAGVTQSPTHLIKTRGQQATLRCSPISGHTSVYWYQQALGLGLQFLLWYDEGEERNRGNFPPRFSGRQFPNYSSELNVNALELEDSALYLCASSRTTGRRTDTQYFGPGTRLTVL.